Shown below are 20 T cell receptor beta chains from a single sample sequenced in a study of T-cell reconstitution after alpha-beta-depleted transplantation in children. Library preparation (for TCRbeta) was performed with unique molecular identifiers. Each CDR3 protein gets one entry after TCRdb re-called the PCR reads with MiXCR. The data hold about 870,000 distinct CDR3 sequences, with roughly 15% observed a single time. The sequencing here drew on PBMCs, mostly from graft donor cells, taken 360 days after TCRalphabeta/CD19-depleted stem cell transplant. The receptor source for this set is a male patient between 5 and 17 years old who had a stem cell transplant for acute lymphoblastic leukemia, so the T cells may come from the graft donor.

This clonotype was seen a handful of times. This sequence joins TRBV12-3 or TRBV12-4 and TRBJ1-6; 8 positions match TRBD1. The CDR3 is 18 residues long. V lost 5 bases, J lost 0 bases, and 9 bases stayed unmatched. CDR3 coding DNA: TGTGCCAGCAGTCCCAGACAGGGGAAGAGCTCCTATAATTCACCCCTCCACTTT. It specifies CASSPRQGKSSYNSPLHF.

This clonotype was counted a few times. The chain carries TRBV7-3 and TRBJ2-3; D may be TRBD2 (5 bases). CDR3 length equals 13 residues. The V and J ends lost 1 base and 5 bases respectively, with 7 bases between them. Germline V gene data show CDR1 as SGHTA and CDR2 as FQGTGA. Written as DNA, the CDR3 is TGTGCCAGCAGCTTAATTGGGAGAGATACGCAGTATTTT. Amino acid sequence: CASSLIGRDTQYF.

This clonotype was found a few times. Compared with germline, one end of the junction differs, possibly owing to a read error. This sequence joins TRBV7-8 and TRBJ1-1; D is unresolved. This CDR3 has 17 amino acids. Germline lookup yields CDR1 SGHVS and CDR2 FQNEAQ. This chain's CDR3 is CASSLAYLGGRDPEAFF. CDR3 bases: TGTGCCAGCAGCCTAGCGTACTTAGGCGGGAGAGACCCTGAAGCTTTCTTT.

This clonotype came up a few times. This chain joins TRBV27 and TRBJ2-5; no definite D call. Looked up from germline, CDR1 is MNHEY and CDR2 is SMNVEV (reference sequence). V was trimmed by 1 base and J by 4 bases, leaving 7 bases between them. The CDR3 covers 13 residues. CDR3 residues: CASSLFRSETQYF. The CDR3 region has the DNA TGTGCCAGCAGTTTATTTCGTTCAGAGACCCAGTACTTC.

The chain uses TRBV18 and TRBJ2-7; 7 bases align to TRBD1. V lost 1 base, J lost 5 bases, and 8 bases stayed unmatched. Germline assignment: CDR1 KGHSH and CDR2 LQKENI. The CDR3 runs to 15 residues. DNA for the CDR3: TGTGCCAGCTCACCACGGAGACAGGGTCGGCACGAGCAGTACTTC. Translating gives CASSPRRQGRHEQYF.

This clonotype has only a few counts. The chain links TRBV5-1 to TRBJ2-5; D remains unclear. V shed 3 bases and J shed 0 bases, with 9 bases lying between them. CDR1 and CDR2 (germline): SGHRS, YFSETQ. The CDR3 totals 14 residues. The CDR3 is CASSSGEYQETQYF. In DNA form, the CDR3 reads TGCGCCAGCAGCTCTGGAGAGTACCAAGAGACCCAGTACTTC.

This clonotype occurred a few times. The gene calls are TRBV11-2 and TRBJ1-2; a possible D gene is TRBD1 (6 bases). With 4 bases removed from V and 6 bases from J, the gap between germline ends came to 18 bases. The CDR3 totals 15 residues. Looked up from germline, CDR1 is SGHAT and CDR2 is FQNNGV. As DNA, the CDR3 is TGTGCCAGCAGCTCCCCGGGCAGGGGACGACATGGCTACACCTTC. It translates to CASSSPGRGRHGYTF.

The gene calls are TRBV29-1 and TRBJ2-1, with 11 bases lining up with TRBD2. The length of the CDR3 is 16 residues. V gave up 8 bases and J gave up 4 bases; unmatched junction bases: 13. Germline V lookup: CDR1 SQVTM, CDR2 ANQGSEA. The DNA of the CDR3 is TGCAGCACGGGTGGGGGTGGGACTAGCGGTTACAATGAGCAGTTCTTC. Protein sequence: CSTGGGGTSGYNEQFF.

This clonotype was counted a few times. The J gene is TRBJ2-6, the V gene TRBV7-9; a possible D gene is TRBD1 (6 bases). CDR1 and CDR2 (germline): SEHNR, FQNEAQ (reference sequence). V was cut by 7 bases and J by 3 bases, with 16 bases left in between. This CDR3 is built from 16 residues. CDR3 residues: CASIRNGGFGANVLTF. CDR3 DNA sequence: TGTGCCAGCATCCGAAATGGGGGCTTTGGGGCCAACGTCCTGACTTTC.

The genes are TRBV5-1 and TRBJ1-5, with D perhaps TRBD1 (5 bases). This CDR3 has 13 amino acids. Per germline, CDR1 SGHRS and CDR2 YFSETQ. V gave up 3 bases and J gave up 10 bases, with 14 bases separating them. CDR3 in DNA: TGCGCCAGCAGCTGGGGCTCGAGAGAACCCCAGCATTTT. Its translation is CASSWGSREPQHF. The full variable domain, its missing parts supplied by reference TRBV5-1 and TRBJ1-5, is KAGVTQTPRYLIKTRGQQVTLSCSPISGHRSVSWYQQTPGQGLQFLFEYFSETQRNKGNFPGRFSGRQFSNSRSEMNVSTLELGDSALYLCASSWGSREPQHFGDGTRLSIL.

The sample holds many counts of this clonotype. V usage is TRBV12-3 or TRBV12-4 and J usage is TRBJ2-1; D not certain. Trimming pared 4 bases from V and 5 bases from J, leaving 15 bases between. The CDR3 extends over 15 amino acids. CDR3 in DNA: TGTGCCAGCAGTTATCGGGTGGGGTTAGACAATGAGCAGTTCTTC. Protein product: CASSYRVGLDNEQFF.

There are many counts of this clonotype. The chain uses TRBV12-3 or TRBV12-4 and TRBJ2-2; 7 bases fit TRBD1. The CDR3 loop spans 16 amino acids. The junction had 8 bases not matched to a gene; V was cut back by 5 bases and J by 2 bases. The CDR3 nucleotides are TGTGCCAGCAGTCCACAGGGGTCGTTAAACACCGGGGAGCTGTTTTTT. Protein sequence: CASSPQGSLNTGELFF.

This clonotype was counted only a few times. The rearrangement joins TRBV20-1 to TRBJ2-1; no clear D. CDR3 length: 11 residues. The V gene lost 6 bases and the J gene lost 15 bases, with 18 bases spanning the gap. Germline CDR1 and CDR2: DFQATT and SNEGSKA (reference sequence). CDR3 bases: TGCAGTGCCACCCTGGGCTCCGCCCTGTTCTTC. It specifies CSATLGSALFF.

The table lists this clonotype with a few counts. This sequence joins TRBV6-1 and TRBJ2-6; 8 bases line up with TRBD1. Germline V gives CDR1 MNHNS, CDR2 SASEGT. This CDR3 contains 15 residues. Losses at the gene ends were 9 bases for V and 2 bases for J; bases not matched to a gene: 6. The CDR3 region is CARGTGGTGANVLTF. The CDR3 DNA is TGTGCCAGAGGAACAGGGGGAACTGGGGCCAACGTCCTGACTTTC.

This clonotype was seen a handful of times. This chain links TRBV29-1 with TRBJ1-5; D possibly corresponds to TRBD1 (5 bases). Germline V gene data show CDR1 as SQVTM and CDR2 as ANQGSEA. Trimming took 6 bases from V and 6 from J, leaving 12 bases between them. This CDR3 contains 12 residues. The CDR3 protein is CSVGGGTQPQHF. CDR3 DNA: TGCAGCGTCGGGGGGGGGACTCAGCCCCAGCATTTT. Supplemented by reference TRBV29-1 and TRBJ1-5, the full variable domain reads SAVISQKPSRDICQRGTSLTIQCQVDSQVTMMFWYRQQPGQSLTLIATANQGSEATYESGFVIDKFPISRPNLTFSTLTVSNMSPEDSSIYLCSVGGGTQPQHFGDGTRLSIL.

In its sample, this clonotype was seen a few times. This sequence joins TRBV2 and TRBJ1-5; D gene unclear. Deletions cut 0 bases from V and 5 bases from J, with 2 bases between. Germline CDR1 SNHLY, CDR2 FYNNEI. This CDR3 spans 12 amino acids. This chain's CDR3 is CASSEADQPQHF. DNA for the CDR3: TGTGCCAGCAGTGAAGCGGATCAGCCCCAGCATTTT.

The rearrangement joins TRBV6-5 to TRBJ1-5; no clear D gene. The germline V and J ends were trimmed by 0 bases and 1 base, with 7 bases remaining between them. This CDR3 region has 15 residues. Germline CDR1 reads MNHEY; CDR2 reads SVGAGI. CDR3 bases: TGTGCCAGCAGTTACTCTGAACTAAGCAATCAGCCCCAGCATTTT. Its translation: CASSYSELSNQPQHF.

The chain combines TRBV24-1 with TRBJ2-6, with D possibly matching TRBD1 (6 bases). The V end lost 8 bases, the J end lost 0 bases, and 25 bases lay between the germline ends. The CDR3 consists of 20 residues. Germline CDR1 reads KGHDR; CDR2 reads SFDVKD. The CDR3 protein is CATTEAPGHYLFSGANVLTF. The CDR3 nucleotides read TGTGCCACCACAGAGGCGCCGGGACATTACCTTTTCTCTGGGGCCAACGTCCTGACTTTC.

This clonotype turned up a few times. The chain has TRBV20-1 and TRBJ1-1, with D possibly being TRBD1 (5 bases). Per germline, CDR1 DFQATT and CDR2 SNEGSKA (reference sequence). Trimming took off 4 bases at V and 7 bases at J, with 13 bases between the two ends. This CDR3 spans 12 amino acids. The CDR3, as DNA: TGCAGTGCTAAAGGAGGGGACGATGAAGCTTTCTTT. This encodes CSAKGGDDEAFF.

On this clonotype itself: The CDR3 end shows no conserved phenylalanine or tryptophan, and so a read error is likely. The V gene is TRBV5-1, the J gene TRBJ2-5; D may be TRBD2 (6 bases). The CDR3 consists of 15 residues. The germline gives CDR1 SGHRS, CDR2 YFSETQ. The V gene lost 5 bases and the J gene lost 3 bases, with 17 bases spanning the gap. The CDR3 nucleotides are TGCGCCAGCAGGCATAGTACTAGCAGTAAAGAGACCCAGTACCTC. The encoded protein is CASRHSTSSKETQYL.